This record covers a single TCR beta chain. CDR1 and CDR2 from the germline V gene are SGHVS and FQNEAQ. The CDR3 is 14 amino acids. Between the trimmed V and J ends, which lost 3 bases and 1 base, there was a span of 10 bases. This sample was taken from a study of T cell clones after liver transplantation. Sequenced by immunoSEQ multiplex PCR; TCRdb stores in-frame clones only, minus some. The sample holds over 70,000 clones, around 80% seen once. The receptor comes from a human patient who received a liver transplant. The graft donor may account for some of the T cells. The genes are TRBV7-8 and TRBJ2-7; maybe TRBD1 (5 bases). This specimen was CD4+ T cells from blood, taken 12 months after liver transplant. The CDR3 here is CASSLARQSYEQYF. In nucleotides, the CDR3 is TGTGCCAGCAGCTTGGCCAGACAGTCCTACGAGCAGTACTTC. Using reference TRBV7-8 and TRBJ2-7 for the parts outside the CDR3, the full variable domain is GAGVSQSPRYKVAKRGQDVALRCDPISGHVSLFWYQQALGQGPEFLTYFQNEAQLDKSGLPSDRFFAERPEGSVSTLKIQRTQQEDSAVYLCASSLARQSYEQYFGPGTRLTVT.